This T cell receptor beta chain emerged from a study of blood T cell repertoires in COVID-19 (dated by TCRdb to between 2020 and 2021). Some background on the complete study: Samples from collaborators originated in the United States, Italy and Spain and spanned both the acute and convalescent phases of COVID-19. The prospective study material was composed of cDNA or gDNA derived from T cells, B-cell-depleted T cells, or PBMCs. The dataset comprised deeply sampled blood TCRbeta repertoires from subjects exposed to, actively infected with, or recovered from COVID-19. A freely available public database, intended as a resource for researchers studying the immune response to SARS-CoV-2, is where the repertoires were released. Samples came from the ongoing ImmuneRACE study (first 160 participants) plus 1,254 subjects from 6 global collaborators. A de-identified subject ID, COVID-19 status, age in years and sex were almost always included in the sample metadata. HLA class I and class II types, where available, came from metadata supplied by the sample provider rather than from assay-based typing. The research as a whole found: The amount of clinical and demographic metadata varied by source and participant and was provided uncurated.

TCRbeta CDR3 regions were amplified from genomic DNA by means of the immunoSEQ Assay, a bias-controlled multiplex PCR. The published analysis was carried out like this. The number of nucleated cells in each sample was estimated from the amplification of reference gene primers within the assay. Sequence reads were collapsed and filtered to measure the absolute abundance of every unique TCRbeta CDR3 rearrangement. Productive Simpson clonality was computed per sample as the square root of Simpson's diversity index over productive rearrangements. TCRdb carries this immuneACCESS record with in-frame sequences only. Its versions omit some clonotypes, under half of them owing to an unresolved V gene in the studies checked, with the rest unexplained. The DNA was the basis for D and trimming; V, J and clone size are from that table. This sample has about 250,000 clones in its table, and 70% to 90% of those were observed once. Jointly, the top ten make up roughly 4.6% of the sample.

V is pruned by 9 bases and J by 4 bases, leaving 7 bases of the junction without a gene match. CDR1 and CDR2 (KGHDR, SFDVKD) derive from the germline V gene. Including cysteine and phenylalanine, the CDR3 has 14 amino acids. This entry keeps only the CDR3 DNA: 42 bases, framed from base 1. As to this clone: It has no known antigen specificity. No base quality information exists; no much larger clone differs at one position.

One collaborating source in Seattle enrolled patients during active infection and followed them longitudinally through the course of disease. Each collaborating institution followed its own protocols to collect whole blood in K2EDTA tubes. For TCRbeta analysis, collaborators shipped samples as frozen whole blood, isolated PBMCs, or DNA extracted from either of those sample types. The sequence was collected from a middle-aged man with COVID-19, enrolled during active disease. Recombination connected TRBV24-1 to TRBJ2-1, with 8 middle bases fitting TRBD2. The source material was peripheral blood. The DNA reads TGTGCCACCCAGCCGGGGGGGCCATACAATGAGCAGTTCTTC. Translated, it reads CATQPGGPYNEQFF.